This is a list of T cell receptor beta chains from one sample in a study of graft-versus-host responses after intestinal transplantation. Profiled with immunoSEQ multiplex PCR; TCRdb holds only in-frame clones, not every one. This table holds around 110,000 clones, 75% to 95% found once. No antigen is known for these receptors. The input for sequencing was unstimulated CD4+ T cells sorted from spleen or lymph node cells, taken before intestinal transplant. The origin of the receptors is a human donor who received an intestinal transplant. The CDR3 runs from the conserved cysteine through the conserved F or W. The D gene is left open where the match is weak. Not all rows give a size; the values are once, few, many and, for expanded clones, a class.

TRBJ2-7 TRBD2 once TRBV5-1 CASSSAILAGRPYEQYF TGCGCCAGCAGCTCAGCAATACTAGCGGGTCGCCCCTACGAGCAGTACTTC
TRBJ2-3 TRBD2 NA TRBV10-3 CAIRTSGSIDTQYF TGTGCCATCAGAACTAGCGGGAGTATAGATACGCAGTATTTT
TRBJ2-5 TRBD1 NA TRBV29-1 CSVDGGDRVGRETQYF TGCAGCGTTGATGGGGGGGACAGGGTGGGTAGGGAGACCCAGTACTTC
TRBJ1-2 TRBD1 NA TRBV28 CASSSPGTGKIF TGTGCCAGCAGTTCCCCAGGGACAGGGAAAATCTTC
TRBJ1-2 NA few TRBV6-1 CATEAGYGYTF TGTGCCACCGAGGCCGGGTATGGCTACACCTTC
TRBJ2-1 TRBD1 once TRBV4-3 CASSQGIPGQSYNEQFF TGCGCCAGCAGCCAAGGGATACCGGGACAGTCCTACAATGAGCAGTTCTTC
TRBJ1-5 TRBD1 NA TRBV7-8 CASSPRQGAAYSNQPQHF TGTGCCAGCAGCCCTAGACAGGGGGCCGCCTATAGCAATCAGCCCCAGCATTTT
TRBJ2-3 TRBD2 NA TRBV7-3 CASSLAGGPTDTQYF TGTGCCAGCAGCTTAGCGGGAGGGCCCACAGATACGCAGTATTTT
TRBJ2-7 TRBD1 NA TRBV18 CASSLGQGVVYEQYF TGTGCCAGCTCACTGGGACAGGGGGTGGTGTACGAGCAGTACTTC
TRBJ2-7 TRBD1 NA TRBV5-4 CASSLGRQGRSYEQYF TGTGCCAGCAGCTTGGGACGACAGGGCCGATCTTACGAGCAGTACTTC
TRBJ2-2 TRBD1 NA TRBV5-6 CASSFWTGGITGELFF TGTGCCAGCAGCTTTTGGACAGGGGGCATCACCGGGGAGCTGTTTTTT
TRBJ2-1 TRBD1 NA TRBV5-4 CASSITGGRDEQFF TGTGCCAGCAGCATCACAGGGGGCCGGGATGAGCAGTTCTTC
TRBJ2-3 NA NA TRBV30 CAWSVDRFTQYF TGTGCCTGGAGTGTGGACAGATTTACGCAGTATTTT
TRBJ2-3 NA NA TRBV7-7 CASSLGLASTDTQYF TGTGCCAGCAGCTTAGGCCTAGCGAGCACAGATACGCAGTATTTT
TRBJ2-5 TRBD1 few TRBV7-2 CASSRQGGKETQYF TGTGCCAGCAGTCGACAGGGGGGAAAAGAGACCCAGTACTTC
TRBJ2-2 NA NA TRBV10-1 CASSSGYNTGELFF TGCGCCAGCAGTTCAGGTTATAACACCGGGGAGCTGTTTTTT
TRBJ1-5 TRBD1 NA TRBV28 CASITGTGERQPQHF TGTGCCAGCATCACCGGGACAGGGGAGAGGCAGCCCCAGCATTTT
TRBJ1-1 NA NA TRBV7-8 CASLRRQGPSVNTEAFF TGTGCCAGCCTACGTCGGCAGGGGCCGTCAGTGAACACTGAAGCTTTCTTT
TRBJ1-5 TRBD1 NA TRBV19 CASSKQGAQPQHF TGTGCCAGTAGCAAACAGGGGGCTCAGCCCCAGCATTTT
TRBJ2-7 TRBD2 NA TRBV4-2 CASSQPEREGYEQYF TGTGCCAGCAGCCAACCGGAGCGGGAGGGCTACGAGCAGTACTTC
TRBJ2-3 TRBD2 NA TRBV9 CASSVNPSGEFTDTQYF TGTGCCAGCAGCGTAAACCCTAGCGGGGAGTTCACAGATACGCAGTATTTT
TRBJ2-3 TRBD2 NA TRBV27 CASSRLAGGPDTQYF TGTGCCAGCAGTCGCCTAGCGGGAGGCCCAGATACGCAGTATTTT
TRBJ2-1 TRBD1 NA TRBV6-5 CASGDSHNEQFF TGTGCCAGCGGGGACAGTCACAATGAGCAGTTCTTC
TRBJ1-3 NA NA TRBV14 CASSQARLNTIYF TGTGCCAGCAGCCAAGCTAGGTTAAACACCATATATTTT
TRBJ1-3 NA NA TRBV18 CASSMDIFSGNTIYF TGTGCCAGCTCAATGGACATATTCTCTGGAAACACCATATATTTT
TRBJ1-6 NA NA TRBV6-6 CASSFQGVNSPLHF TGTGCCAGCAGTTTTCAAGGGGTTAATTCACCCCTCCACTTT
TRBJ1-4 TRBD1 NA TRBV18 CASSRSGTGPEKLFF TGTGCCAGCTCGCGGTCCGGGACAGGGCCCGAAAAACTGTTTTTT
TRBJ2-7 NA NA TRBV9 CASSVRAGGSYEQYF TGTGCCAGCAGCGTCAGGGCCGGGGGCTCCTACGAGCAGTACTTC
TRBJ2-7 NA NA TRBV2 CASSTTISYEQYF TGTGCCAGCAGTACTACCATCTCCTACGAGCAGTACTTC
TRBJ2-2 TRBD2 NA TRBV7-6 CASSGARSGSGTGELFF TGTGCCAGCAGCGGAGCCAGGAGCGGGAGTGGAACCGGGGAGCTGTTTTTT
TRBJ2-5 TRBD1 NA TRBV30 CAGMSGGRETQYF TGTGCCGGCATGTCAGGGGGCCGAGAGACCCAGTACTTC
TRBJ2-5 NA NA TRBV28 CASEGGLLETQYF TGTGCCTCCGAGGGGGGGCTACTCGAGACCCAGTACTTC
TRBJ1-2 TRBD1 once TRBV7-9 CASKQDRGVGYTF TGTGCCAGCAAACAGGACAGGGGCGTAGGCTACACCTTC
TRBJ1-1 NA NA TRBV18 CASSPPLGGATEAFF TGTGCTAGCTCACCTCCGCTGGGGGGGGCGACTGAAGCTTTCTTT
TRBJ2-7 TRBD2 NA TRBV28 CASSLSGSGRGEQYF TGTGCCAGCAGTTTATCTGGTAGCGGGAGAGGAGAGCAGTACTTC
TRBJ2-2 NA NA TRBV15 CATSRERAIDTGELFF TGTGCCACCAGCAGAGAGCGGGCTATCGACACCGGGGAGCTGTTTTTT
TRBJ1-2 NA NA TRBV7-9 CASSLRGYDGYTF TGTGCCAGCAGCTTAAGGGGATACGACGGCTACACCTTC
TRBJ2-1 TRBD2 NA TRBV9 CASSVFTSGSYNEQFF TGTGCCAGCAGCGTATTCACTAGCGGGTCCTACAATGAGCAGTTCTTC
TRBJ2-2 NA NA TRBV4-2 CASSRRHSTGPGTGELFF TGTGCCAGCAGCCGCAGGCATTCGACTGGCCCGGGGACCGGGGAGCTGTTTTTT
TRBJ1-5 NA NA TRBV19 CASSVGTGGNQPQHF TGTGCCAGTAGTGTGGGGACTGGCGGCAATCAGCCCCAGCATTTT
TRBJ2-7 TRBD2 NA TRBV15 CATSLLKREAYEQYF TGTGCCACCAGCCTCCTGAAGCGGGAGGCCTACGAGCAGTACTTC